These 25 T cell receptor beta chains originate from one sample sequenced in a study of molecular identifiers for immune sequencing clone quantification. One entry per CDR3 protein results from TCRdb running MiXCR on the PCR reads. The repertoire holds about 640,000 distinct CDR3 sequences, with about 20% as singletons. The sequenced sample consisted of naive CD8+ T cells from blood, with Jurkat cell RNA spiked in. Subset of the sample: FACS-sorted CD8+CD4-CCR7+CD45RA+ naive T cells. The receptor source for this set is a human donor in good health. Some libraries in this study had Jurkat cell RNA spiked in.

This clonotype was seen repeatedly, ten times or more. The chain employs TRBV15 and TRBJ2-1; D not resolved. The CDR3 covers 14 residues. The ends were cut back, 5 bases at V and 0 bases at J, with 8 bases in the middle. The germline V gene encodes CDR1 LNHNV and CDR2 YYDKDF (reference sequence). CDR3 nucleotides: TGTGCCACCAGCGTCCGGAGCTCCTACAATGAGCAGTTCTTC. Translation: CATSVRSSYNEQFF.

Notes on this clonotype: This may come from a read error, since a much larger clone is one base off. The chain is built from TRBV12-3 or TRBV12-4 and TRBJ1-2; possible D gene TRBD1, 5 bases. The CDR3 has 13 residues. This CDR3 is CACSDEGPYGYTF. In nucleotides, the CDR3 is TGTGCCTGCAGTGATGAGGGACCCTATGGCTACACCTTC.

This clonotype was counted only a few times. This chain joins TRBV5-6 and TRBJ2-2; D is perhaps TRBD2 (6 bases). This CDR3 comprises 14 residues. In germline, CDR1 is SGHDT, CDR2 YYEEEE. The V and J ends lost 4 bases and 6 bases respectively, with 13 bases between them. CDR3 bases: TGTGCCAGCAGCCTGGGGGGTTTTCCCGGGGAGCTGTTTTTT. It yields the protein CASSLGGFPGELFF.

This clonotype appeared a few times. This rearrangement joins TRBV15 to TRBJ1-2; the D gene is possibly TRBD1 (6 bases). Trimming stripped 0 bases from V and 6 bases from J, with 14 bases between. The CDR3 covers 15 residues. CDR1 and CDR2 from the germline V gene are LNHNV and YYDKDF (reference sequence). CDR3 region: CATSRERTDSHGYTF. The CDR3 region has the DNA TGTGCCACCAGCAGAGAAAGGACAGACTCCCATGGCTACACCTTC.

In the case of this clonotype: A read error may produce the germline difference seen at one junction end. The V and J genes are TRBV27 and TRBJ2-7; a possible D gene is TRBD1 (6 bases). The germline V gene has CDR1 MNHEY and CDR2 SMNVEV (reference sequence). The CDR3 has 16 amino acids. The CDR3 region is CASGLRGVGGPYEQYF. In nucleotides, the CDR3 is TGTGCCAGCGGTTTAAGAGGGGTAGGGGGTCCCTACGAGCAGTACTTC.

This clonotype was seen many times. CDR3 in DNA: TGTGCCAGCAGCTTAGTGGCGTCGGGGGGCGCCTTCTCTGGGGCCAACGTCCTGACTTTC. It codes for CASSLVASGGAFSGANVLTF. The chain couples TRBV7-2 to TRBJ2-6, with D maybe TRBD2 (7 bases). The CDR3 length is 20 residues. Trimming stripped 1 base from V and 0 bases from J, with 19 bases between. Germline CDR1 reads SGHTA; CDR2 reads FQGNSA.

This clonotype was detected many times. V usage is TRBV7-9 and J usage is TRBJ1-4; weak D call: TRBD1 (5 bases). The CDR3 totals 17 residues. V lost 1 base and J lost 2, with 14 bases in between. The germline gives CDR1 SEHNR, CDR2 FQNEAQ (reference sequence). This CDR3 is CASSLVPTTDTNEKLFF. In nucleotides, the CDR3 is TGTGCCAGCAGCTTAGTCCCCACGACAGACACTAATGAAAAACTGTTTTTT.

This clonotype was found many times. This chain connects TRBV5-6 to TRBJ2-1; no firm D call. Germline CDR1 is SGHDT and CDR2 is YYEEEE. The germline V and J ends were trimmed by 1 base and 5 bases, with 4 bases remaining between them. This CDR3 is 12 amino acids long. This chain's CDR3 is CASSLTDNEQFF. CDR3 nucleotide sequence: TGTGCCAGCAGCTTGACAGACAATGAGCAGTTCTTC.

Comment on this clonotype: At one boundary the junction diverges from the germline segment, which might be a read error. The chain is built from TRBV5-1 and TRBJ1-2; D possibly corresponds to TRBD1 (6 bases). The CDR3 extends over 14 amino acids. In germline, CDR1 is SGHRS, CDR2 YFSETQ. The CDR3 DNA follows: TGCGCCAGCAGCCTACGGGGGCAGAACTATGGCTACGCCTTC. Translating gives CASSLRGQNYGYAF. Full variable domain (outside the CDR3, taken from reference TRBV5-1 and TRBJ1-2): KAGVTQTPRYLIKTRGQQVTLSCSPISGHRSVSWYQQTPGQGLQFLFEYFSETQRNKGNFPGRFSGRQFSNSRSEMNVSTLELGDSALYLCASSLRGQNYGYAFGSGTRLTVV.

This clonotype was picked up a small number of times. This CDR3 is CASSQDLSPLHF. CDR3 DNA: TGTGCCAGCAGCCAAGATTTATCACCCCTCCACTTT. The chain links TRBV3-1 to TRBJ1-6, with no clear D. The CDR3 consists of 12 residues. The germline V gene has CDR1 LGHDT and CDR2 YNNKEL (reference sequence). Trimming shortened V by 0 bases and J by 10 bases, and 4 bases separated the two germline ends.

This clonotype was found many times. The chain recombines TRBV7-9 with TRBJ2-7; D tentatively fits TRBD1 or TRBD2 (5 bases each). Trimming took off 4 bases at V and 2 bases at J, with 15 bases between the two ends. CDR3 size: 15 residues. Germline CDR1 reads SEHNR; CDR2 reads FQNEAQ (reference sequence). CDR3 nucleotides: TGTGCCAGCAGCTCGGGAATAGGGGCTCCCTACGAGCAGTACTTC. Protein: CASSSGIGAPYEQYF.

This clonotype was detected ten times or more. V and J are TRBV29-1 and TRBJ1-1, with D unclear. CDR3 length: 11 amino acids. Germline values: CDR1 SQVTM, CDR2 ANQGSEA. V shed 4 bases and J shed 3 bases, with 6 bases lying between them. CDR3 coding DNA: TGCAGCGTTGGATATGACACTGAAGCTTTCTTT. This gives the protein CSVGYDTEAFF.

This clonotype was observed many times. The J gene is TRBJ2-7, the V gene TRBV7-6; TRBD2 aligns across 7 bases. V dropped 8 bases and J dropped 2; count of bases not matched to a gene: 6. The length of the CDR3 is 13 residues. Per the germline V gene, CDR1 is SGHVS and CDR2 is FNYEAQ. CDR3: CASGEGRPYEQYF. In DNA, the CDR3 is TGTGCCAGCGGGGAGGGCAGGCCCTACGAGCAGTACTTC.

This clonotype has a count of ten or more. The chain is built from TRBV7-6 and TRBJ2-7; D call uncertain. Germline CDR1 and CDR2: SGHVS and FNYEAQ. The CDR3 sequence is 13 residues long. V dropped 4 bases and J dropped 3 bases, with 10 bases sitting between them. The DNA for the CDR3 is TGTGCCAGCAGCTCCGGCCCTAACTACGAGCAGTACTTC. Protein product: CASSSGPNYEQYF.

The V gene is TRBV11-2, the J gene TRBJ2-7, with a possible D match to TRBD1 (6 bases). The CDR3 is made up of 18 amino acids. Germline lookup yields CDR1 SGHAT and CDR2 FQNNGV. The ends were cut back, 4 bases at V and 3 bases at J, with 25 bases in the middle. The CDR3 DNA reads TGTGCCAGCAGCTACTATCCCCCGTCAGGACAGCAGGGCTACGAGCAGTACTTC. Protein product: CASSYYPPSGQQGYEQYF.

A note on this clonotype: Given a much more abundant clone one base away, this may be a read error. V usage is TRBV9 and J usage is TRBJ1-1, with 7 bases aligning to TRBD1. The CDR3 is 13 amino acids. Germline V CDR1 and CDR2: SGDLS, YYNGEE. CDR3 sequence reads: CASSVTGEYEASF. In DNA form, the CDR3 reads TGTGCCAGCAGCGTCACAGGGGAGTATGAAGCTTCCTTT.

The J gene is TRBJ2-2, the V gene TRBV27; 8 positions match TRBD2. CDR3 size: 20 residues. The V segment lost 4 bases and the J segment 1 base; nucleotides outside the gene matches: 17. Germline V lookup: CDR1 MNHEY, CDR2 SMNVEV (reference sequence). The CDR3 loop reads CASSSLSTTGLALNTGELFF. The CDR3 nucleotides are TGTGCCAGCAGTTCCTTGAGTACTACCGGACTAGCCCTGAACACCGGGGAGCTGTTTTTT.

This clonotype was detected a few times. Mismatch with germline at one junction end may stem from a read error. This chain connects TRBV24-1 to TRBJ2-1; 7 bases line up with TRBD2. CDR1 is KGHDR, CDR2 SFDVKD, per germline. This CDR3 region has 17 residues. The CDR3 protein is CATSNFSSGSSYNEQFF. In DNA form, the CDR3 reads TGTGCCACCAGTAATTTCTCTAGCGGCAGCTCCTACAATGAGCAGTTCTTC.

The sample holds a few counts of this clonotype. DNA for the CDR3: TGTGCCAGCAGCCATAGCGGGGGGGGCCGGGTTTACGAGACCCAGTACTTC. Translation: CASSHSGGGRVYETQYF. The V gene is TRBV7-9, the J gene TRBJ2-5, with 11 bases fitting TRBD2. J was trimmed by 5 bases and V by 5 bases; bases with no gene match: 13. The CDR3 is made up of 17 amino acids. In germline, CDR1 is SEHNR, CDR2 FQNEAQ (reference sequence).

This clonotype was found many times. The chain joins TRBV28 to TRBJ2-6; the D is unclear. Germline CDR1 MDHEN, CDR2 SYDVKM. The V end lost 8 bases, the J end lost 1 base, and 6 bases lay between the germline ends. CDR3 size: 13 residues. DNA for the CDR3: TGTGCCAGCTGCGAGTCTGGGGCCAACGTCCTGACTTTC. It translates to CASCESGANVLTF.

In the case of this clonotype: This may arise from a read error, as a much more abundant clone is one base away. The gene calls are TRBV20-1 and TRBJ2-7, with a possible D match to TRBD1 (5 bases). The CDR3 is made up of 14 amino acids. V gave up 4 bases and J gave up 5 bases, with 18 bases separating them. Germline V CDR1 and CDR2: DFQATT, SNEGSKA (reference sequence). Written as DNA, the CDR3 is TGCAGTGCTACGACGGAGATAGGGGCCCACGAGCAGTACTTC. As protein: CSATTEIGAHEQYF.

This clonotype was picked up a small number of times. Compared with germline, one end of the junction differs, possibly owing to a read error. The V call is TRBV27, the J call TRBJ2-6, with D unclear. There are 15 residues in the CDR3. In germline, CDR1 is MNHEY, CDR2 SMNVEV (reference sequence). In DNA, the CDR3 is TGTGCCAACAGTTTATCGCCATCTGGGGCCAACGTCCTGACTTTC. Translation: CANSLSPSGANVLTF. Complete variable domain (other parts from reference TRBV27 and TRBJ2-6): EAQVTQNPRYLITVTGKKLTVTCSQNMNHEYMSWYRQDPGLGLRQIYYSMNVEVTDKGDVPEGYKVSRKEKRNFPLILESPSPNQTSLYFCANSLSPSGANVLTFGAGSRLTVL.

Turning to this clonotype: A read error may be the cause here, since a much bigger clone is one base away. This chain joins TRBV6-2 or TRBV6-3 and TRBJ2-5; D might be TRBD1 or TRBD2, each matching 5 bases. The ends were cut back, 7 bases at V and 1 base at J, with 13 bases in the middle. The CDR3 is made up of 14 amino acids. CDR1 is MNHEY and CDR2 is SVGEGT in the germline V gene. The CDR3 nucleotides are TGTGCCAGCAATATATCAGGGAGCCAAGAGACCCAGTACTTC. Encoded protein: CASNISGSQETQYF.

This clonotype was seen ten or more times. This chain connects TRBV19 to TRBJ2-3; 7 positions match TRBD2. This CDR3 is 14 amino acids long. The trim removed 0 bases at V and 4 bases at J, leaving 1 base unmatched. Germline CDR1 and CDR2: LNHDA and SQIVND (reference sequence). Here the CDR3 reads CASSIDGGADTQYF. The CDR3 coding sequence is TGTGCCAGTAGTATAGATGGGGGGGCAGATACGCAGTATTTT.

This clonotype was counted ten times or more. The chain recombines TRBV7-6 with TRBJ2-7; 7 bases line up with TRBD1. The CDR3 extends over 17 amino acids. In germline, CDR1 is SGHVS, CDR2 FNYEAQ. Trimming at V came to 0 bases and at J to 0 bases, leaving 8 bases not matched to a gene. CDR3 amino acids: CASSLAARDSSSYEQYF. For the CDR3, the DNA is TGTGCCAGCAGCTTAGCGGCCCGGGACAGTAGCTCCTACGAGCAGTACTTC.